This entry lists 22 T cell receptor beta chains sequenced from one sample in a study of OX40 agonist ivuxolimab in advanced cancers. The method was immunoSEQ multiplex PCR; TCRdb's version includes in-frame clones alone and lacks a portion of them. The sample carries about 75,000 clones, roughly 86% recorded once. The material was CD4+ or CD8+ T cells sorted from blood, obtained in a trial of the OX40 agonist ivuxolimab. These receptors all stem from an adult with an advanced solid tumor such as melanoma, head and neck, liver or kidney cancer.

The CDR3 nucleotides are TGTGCCAGCAGCCCTGGGCTAGTAGGCACCGGGGAGCTGTTTTTT. It translates to CASSPGLVGTGELFF. V gene TRBV7-9 combines with J gene TRBJ2-2; D is unresolved. Germline V gene lookup returns CDR1 SEHNR and CDR2 FQNEAQ (reference sequence). There are 15 residues in the CDR3. Trimming cost V 5 bases and J 4 bases, with 14 bases left between them.

V and J are TRBV5-1 and TRBJ2-7; D gene unclear. Germline V lookup: CDR1 SGHRS, CDR2 YFSETQ. The V end was cut by 0 bases, the J end by 0 bases, with 7 bases between. This CDR3 has 14 amino acids. The CDR3, as DNA: TGCGCCAGCAGCTTGGTATCCAGCTCCTACGAGCAGTACTTC. It codes for CASSLVSSSYEQYF.

This chain uses TRBV5-4 with TRBJ2-6, with a possible D match to TRBD1 (6 bases). The germline CDR1 and CDR2 sequences are SGHNT and YYREEE (reference sequence). Between the trimmed V and J ends, which lost 4 bases and 2 bases, there was a span of 13 bases. The CDR3 loop spans 16 amino acids. CDR3 sequence: CASSPGTRTGANVLTF. DNA for the CDR3: TGTGCCAGCAGCCCCGGGACACGGACTGGGGCCAACGTCCTGACTTTC.

The J gene is TRBJ2-2, the V gene TRBV5-6; 7 bases fit TRBD1. V was pared by 7 bases and J by 4 bases, with 13 bases of the junction left unmatched. CDR1 and CDR2 from the germline V gene are SGHDT and YYEEEE. This CDR3 region has 16 residues. This CDR3 reads CASSLGGTDLTGELFF. The CDR3, as DNA: TGTGCCAGCTCCCTTGGTGGGACAGACCTCACCGGGGAGCTGTTTTTT.

The V gene is TRBV9, the J gene TRBJ1-3; unclear D gene. Germline CDR1 and CDR2: SGDLS and YYNGEE. The CDR3 sequence is 16 residues long. The V end lost 0 bases, the J end lost 0 bases, and 10 bases lay between the germline ends. CDR3 sequence: CASSVVPLSSGNTIYF. The CDR3 region has the DNA TGTGCCAGCAGCGTAGTTCCCTTAAGCTCTGGAAACACCATATATTTT.

This clone has just a few counts. The chain is built from TRBV2 and TRBJ2-3; D is unresolved. CDR3 length: 12 residues. CDR1 is SNHLY and CDR2 is FYNNEI in the germline V gene. Trimming took 2 bases from V and 6 from J, leaving 6 bases between them. The CDR3 here is CASSESRDTQYF. CDR3 nucleotides: TGTGCCAGCAGTGAATCGAGGGATACGCAGTATTTT.

The chain links TRBV7-2 to TRBJ2-7; 8 bases are shared with TRBD1. The V and J ends lost 3 bases and 3 bases, in that order; junction bases with no gene match: 1. The CDR3 is made up of 13 amino acids. Looked up from germline, CDR1 is SGHTA and CDR2 is FQGNSA. CDR3 nucleotides: TGTGCCAGCAGCTTTGGACAGGGCTACGAGCAGTACTTC. As protein: CASSFGQGYEQYF.

The rearrangement uses TRBV6-5 and TRBJ1-1; a possible D gene is TRBD1 (6 bases). Germline V gives CDR1 MNHEY, CDR2 SVGAGI. The CDR3 covers 15 residues. Trimming stripped 2 bases from V and 0 bases from J, with 10 bases between. In DNA form, the CDR3 reads TGTGCCAGCAGTTACGAAGGGGACATGAACACTGAAGCTTTCTTT. Translating it yields CASSYEGDMNTEAFF.

This chain connects TRBV29-1 to TRBJ1-4; no clear D gene. The CDR3 is 13 amino acids. Trimming stripped 7 bases from V and 0 bases from J, with 9 bases between. Germline V CDR1 and CDR2: SQVTM, ANQGSEA. CDR3 DNA sequence: TGCAGCGGTTCCCGGTCAACTAATGAAAAACTGTTTTTT. Translation gives CSGSRSTNEKLFF.

The chain is built from TRBV28 and TRBJ2-1; TRBD2 matches at 12 bases. Germline CDR1 reads MDHEN; CDR2 reads SYDVKM. The CDR3 spans 17 residues. J gave up 4 bases and V 6 bases, and 10 bases lay outside the gene matches. CDR3 sequence: CASSPQPGLAGYNEQFF. CDR3 in DNA: TGTGCCAGCAGCCCCCAACCAGGACTAGCGGGGTACAATGAGCAGTTCTTC.

As regards this clone: Other DNA variants within this sample encode the same CDR3. In DNA, the CDR3 is TGTGCCAGCAGCCTCACAGGGGCCTACAATGAGCAGTTCTTC. Encoded protein: CASSLTGAYNEQFF. V gene TRBV11-3 combines with J gene TRBJ2-1; 7 nucleotides agree with TRBD1. V lost 5 bases, J lost 2 bases, and 3 bases stayed unmatched. This CDR3 comprises 14 residues. In germline, CDR1 is SGHNT, CDR2 YENEEA. The entire variable domain, with the rest obtained from reference TRBV11-3 and TRBJ2-1, is as follows: EAGVVQSPRYKIIEKKQPVAFWCNPISGHNTLYWYLQNLGQGPELLIRYENEEAVDDSQLPKDRFSAERLKGVDSTLKIQPAELGDSAVYLCASSLTGAYNEQFFGPGTRLTVL.

This clone was observed once. This sequence joins TRBV6-6 and TRBJ2-2, with D possibly being TRBD2 (5 bases). The CDR3 spans 14 residues. Germline lookup yields CDR1 MNHNY and CDR2 SVGAGI (reference sequence). V was clipped by 7 bases and J by 0 bases, with 9 bases between them. CDR3 DNA sequence: TGTGCCAGCAAAACCGGGGCGAACACCGGGGAGCTGTTTTTT. It translates to CASKTGANTGELFF.

The V gene is TRBV6-1, the J gene TRBJ2-7, with D possibly TRBD2 on 5 matching bases. The CDR3 has 12 amino acids. The V end was cut by 11 bases, the J end by 1 base, with 12 bases between. Looked up from germline, CDR1 is MNHNS and CDR2 is SASEGT. CDR3 sequence: CAGRANSYEQYF. For the CDR3, the DNA is TGTGCCGGGCGGGCCAATTCCTACGAGCAGTACTTC.

This clone was detected once. The rearrangement joins TRBV13 to TRBJ2-2; either TRBD1 or TRBD2 may supply D (6 bases each). The CDR3 runs to 16 residues. Per the germline V gene, CDR1 is PRHDT and CDR2 is FYEKMQ (reference sequence). The V end was cut by 0 bases, the J end by 4 bases, with 12 bases between. CDR3 protein: CASSLGTGAGTGELFF. The CDR3 nucleotides are TGTGCCAGCAGCTTAGGAACGGGGGCAGGCACCGGGGAGCTGTTTTTT.

The chain combines TRBV6-6 with TRBJ1-4; 7 positions agree with TRBD1. The germline CDR1 and CDR2 sequences are MNHNY and SVGAGI (reference sequence). V lost 8 bases and J lost 5; bases outside the gene matches: 5. The CDR3 runs to 13 residues. CDR3 residues: CASCRGGNEKLFF. CDR3 coding DNA: TGTGCCAGCTGCAGGGGGGGCAATGAAAAACTGTTTTTT.

The chain couples TRBV5-4 to TRBJ2-3, with D possibly being TRBD2 (5 bases). The germline V gene has CDR1 SGHNT and CDR2 YYREEE (reference sequence). The germline V and J ends were trimmed by 0 bases and 5 bases, with 13 bases remaining between them. The CDR3 is made up of 15 amino acids. The DNA of the CDR3 is TGTGCCAGCAGCTTGGAAGTGGCTCGGGGAGATACGCAGTATTTT. Translating it yields CASSLEVARGDTQYF.

This chain joins TRBV27 and TRBJ1-2; D gene ambiguous. CDR3 length: 16 residues. Trimming pared 2 bases from V and 2 bases from J, leaving 15 bases between. Germline CDR1 is MNHEY and CDR2 is SMNVEV (reference sequence). The CDR3 nucleotides are TGTGCCAGCAGTTTAAAGGGTACTTCAGGAAACTATGGCTACACCTTC. It encodes CASSLKGTSGNYGYTF.

The rearrangement uses TRBV5-4 and TRBJ2-2; no clear D. V gave up 4 bases and J gave up 1 base, with 8 bases separating them. Germline values: CDR1 SGHNT, CDR2 YYREEE (reference sequence). The CDR3 consists of 14 residues. The CDR3 DNA follows: TGTGCCAGCAGCCCTTTGGGGAACACCGGGGAGCTGTTTTTT. It specifies CASSPLGNTGELFF.

The rearrangement uses TRBV12-5 and TRBJ1-2; D unresolved. The V gene's germline CDR1 is LGHNT and CDR2 FRNRAP. Trimming cost V 7 bases and J 2 bases, with 11 bases left between them. This CDR3 region has 13 residues. In DNA, the CDR3 is TGTGCTAGTGCCCCAACTAAGAACTATGGCTACACCTTC. Protein product: CASAPTKNYGYTF.

The genes are TRBV6-1 and TRBJ2-7; unclear D gene. Trimming stripped 8 bases from V and 6 bases from J, with 8 bases between. Germline assignment: CDR1 MNHNS and CDR2 SASEGT. There are 10 residues in the CDR3. CDR3 residues: CASPASEQYF. The CDR3 bases are TGTGCCAGCCCTGCCTCCGAGCAGTACTTC.

This sequence joins TRBV28 and TRBJ1-2; D gene uncertain. V was pared by 2 bases and J by 8 bases, with 12 bases between. This CDR3 region has 13 residues. The germline V gene has CDR1 MDHEN and CDR2 SYDVKM. CDR3 sequence reads: CASSLSGVGGYTF. Here the CDR3 DNA reads TGTGCCAGCAGTTTAAGCGGGGTCGGGGGCTACACCTTC.

The chain has TRBV5-1 and TRBJ1-1; 9 bases match TRBD1. The CDR3 totals 19 residues. The V and J ends lost 4 bases and 7 bases, in that order; junction bases with no gene match: 23. The germline CDR1 and CDR2 sequences are SGHRS and YFSETQ. CDR3 protein: CASSLMGRTGGGFGDEAFF. The CDR3 nucleotides are TGCGCCAGCAGCCTGATGGGGCGAACAGGGGGCGGATTCGGGGATGAAGCTTTCTTT.